This note documents a single TCR beta chain sequence. Its specificity is unknown. The record originates from a study of T cell responses to AZD1222 COVID-19 vaccine. V shed 2 bases and J shed 5 bases, with 7 bases lying between them. This CDR3 has 13 residues. Germline assignment: CDR1 MNHEY and CDR2 SVGEGT. This table comes from immunoSEQ multiplex PCR, and its TCRdb copy is limited to in-frame clones, with some not included. The data contain approximately 140,000 clones, roughly nine tenths of them seen just once; the ten biggest clones take up roughly 7.1%. Study findings and constraints: Only five or six AZD1222 recipients tested seropositive at baseline.

The rearrangement links TRBV6-2 or TRBV6-3 to TRBJ2-1, with D perhaps being TRBD1 or TRBD2 (5 bases each). This sequence was found in an adult who received the MenACWY meningococcal vaccine as a control. Sequenced material: peripheral blood, taken 28 days after the second dose of the MenACWY control vaccine. In nucleotides, the CDR3 is TGTGCCAGCAGTTACGGGGGAAACAATGAGCAGTTCTTC. Protein: CASSYGGNNEQFF.